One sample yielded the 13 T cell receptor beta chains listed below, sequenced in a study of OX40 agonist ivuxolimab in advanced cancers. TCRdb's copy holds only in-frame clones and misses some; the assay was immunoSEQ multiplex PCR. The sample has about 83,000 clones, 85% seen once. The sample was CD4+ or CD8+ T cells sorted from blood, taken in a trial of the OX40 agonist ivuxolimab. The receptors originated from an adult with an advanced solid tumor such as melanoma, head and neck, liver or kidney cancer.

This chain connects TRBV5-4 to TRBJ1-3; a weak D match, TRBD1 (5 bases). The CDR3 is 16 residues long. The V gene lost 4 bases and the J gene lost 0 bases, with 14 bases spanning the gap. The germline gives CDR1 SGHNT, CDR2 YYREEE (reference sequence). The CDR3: CASSPTGTVSGNTIYF. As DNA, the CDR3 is TGTGCCAGCAGCCCGACCGGGACGGTCTCTGGAAACACCATATATTTT.

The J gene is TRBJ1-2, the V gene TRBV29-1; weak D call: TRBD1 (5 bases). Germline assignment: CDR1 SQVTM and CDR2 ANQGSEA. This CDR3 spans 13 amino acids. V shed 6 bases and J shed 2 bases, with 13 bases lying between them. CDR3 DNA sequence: TGCAGCGTGGGCCGGGACGGCAACTATGGCTACACCTTC. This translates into CSVGRDGNYGYTF.

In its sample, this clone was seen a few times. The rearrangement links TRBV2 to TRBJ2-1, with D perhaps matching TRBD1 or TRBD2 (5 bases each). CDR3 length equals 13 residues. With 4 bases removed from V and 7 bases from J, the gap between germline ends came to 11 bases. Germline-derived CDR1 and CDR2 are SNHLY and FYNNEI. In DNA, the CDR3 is TGTGCCAGCAGTGTTCCTGAGGGGAATGAGCAGTTCTTC. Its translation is CASSVPEGNEQFF.

The CDR3 reads CASPLGGNYGYTF. The CDR3 DNA is TGTGCCTCCCCCCTTGGGGGTAACTATGGCTACACCTTC. V is TRBV30 and J is TRBJ1-2; possible D gene TRBD1, 5 bases. V was shortened by 7 bases and J by 1 base, with 13 bases between the two germline ends. This CDR3 contains 13 residues. Germline values: CDR1 GTSNPN, CDR2 SVGIG (reference sequence). Using reference TRBV30 and TRBJ1-2 for the parts outside the CDR3, the full variable domain is SQTIHQWPATLVQPVGSPLSLECTVEGTSNPNLYWYRQAAGRGLQLLFYSVGIGQISSEVPQNLSASRPQDRQFILSSKKLLLSDSGFYLCASPLGGNYGYTFGSGTRLTVV.

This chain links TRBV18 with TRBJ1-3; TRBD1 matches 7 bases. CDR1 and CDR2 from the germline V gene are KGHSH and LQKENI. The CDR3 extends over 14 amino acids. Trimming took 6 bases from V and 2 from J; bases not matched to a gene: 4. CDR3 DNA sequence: TGTGCCAGCTCCGTGACAGGGACTGGAAACACCATATATTTT. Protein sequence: CASSVTGTGNTIYF.

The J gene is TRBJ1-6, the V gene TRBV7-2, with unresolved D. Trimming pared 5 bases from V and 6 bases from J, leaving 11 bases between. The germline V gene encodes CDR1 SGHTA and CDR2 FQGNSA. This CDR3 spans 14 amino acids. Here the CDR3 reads CASSSIRFNSPLHF. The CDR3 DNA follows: TGTGCCAGCAGCAGTATTCGTTTTAATTCACCCCTCCACTTT.

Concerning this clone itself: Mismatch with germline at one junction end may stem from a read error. DNA for the CDR3: TGTGCCAGCAGTTACCAGGGGGCGTCTGGGGCCAACGCCCTGACTTTC. As protein: CASSYQGASGANALTF. The gene calls are TRBV6-5 and TRBJ2-6; TRBD1 matches at 8 bases. The CDR3 runs to 16 residues. Germline lookup yields CDR1 MNHEY and CDR2 SVGAGI.

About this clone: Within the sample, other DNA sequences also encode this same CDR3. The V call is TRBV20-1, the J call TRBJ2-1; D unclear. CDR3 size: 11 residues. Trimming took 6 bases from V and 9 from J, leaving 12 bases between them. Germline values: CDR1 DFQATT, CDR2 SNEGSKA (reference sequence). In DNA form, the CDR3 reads TGCAGTGCCCACGCCGCAGCTGAGCAGTTCTTC. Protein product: CSAHAAAEQFF.

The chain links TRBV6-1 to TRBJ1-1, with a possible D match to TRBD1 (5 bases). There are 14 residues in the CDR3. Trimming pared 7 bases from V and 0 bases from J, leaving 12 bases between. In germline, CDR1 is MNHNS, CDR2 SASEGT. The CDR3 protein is CASTEGYLNTEAFF. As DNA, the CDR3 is TGTGCCAGCACCGAGGGGTACCTGAACACTGAAGCTTTCTTT.

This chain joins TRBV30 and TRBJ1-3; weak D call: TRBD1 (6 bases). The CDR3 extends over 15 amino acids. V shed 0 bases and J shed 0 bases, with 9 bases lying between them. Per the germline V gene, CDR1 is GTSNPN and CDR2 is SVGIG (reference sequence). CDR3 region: CAWSVGGTSGNTIYF. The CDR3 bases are TGTGCCTGGAGTGTAGGGGGGACCTCTGGAAACACCATATATTTT.

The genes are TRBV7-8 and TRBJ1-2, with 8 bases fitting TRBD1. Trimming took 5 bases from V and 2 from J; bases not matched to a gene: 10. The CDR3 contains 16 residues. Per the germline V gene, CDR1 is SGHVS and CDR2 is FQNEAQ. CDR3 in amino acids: CASSTGGGQGNYGYTF. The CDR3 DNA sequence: TGTGCCAGCAGCACGGGGGGAGGACAGGGCAACTATGGCTACACCTTC.

CDR3 in DNA: TGTGCCAGCAGCGTAGGTCTTTTGAAGAGGGGTCCTAACTATGGCTACACCTTC. Protein product: CASSVGLLKRGPNYGYTF. The V and J genes are TRBV9 and TRBJ1-2, with D perhaps TRBD1 (5 bases). The CDR3 has 18 amino acids. Germline values: CDR1 SGDLS, CDR2 YYNGEE. Between the trimmed V and J ends, which lost 0 bases and 0 bases, there was a span of 18 bases. Supplemented by reference TRBV9 and TRBJ1-2, the full variable domain reads DSGVTQTPKHLITATGQRVTLRCSPRSGDLSVYWYQQSLDQGLQFLIQYYNGEERAKGNILERFSAQQFPDLHSELNLSSLELGDSALYFCASSVGLLKRGPNYGYTFGSGTRLTVV.

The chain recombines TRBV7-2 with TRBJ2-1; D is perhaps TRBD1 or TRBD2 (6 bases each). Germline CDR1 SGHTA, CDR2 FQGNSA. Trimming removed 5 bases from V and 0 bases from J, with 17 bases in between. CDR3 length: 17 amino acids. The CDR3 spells CASSKGGGGISYNEQFF. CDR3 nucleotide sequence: TGTGCCAGCAGCAAAGGGGGTGGCGGGATCTCCTACAATGAGCAGTTCTTC.